What follows are 15 T cell receptor beta chains derived from one specimen sequenced in a study of shared clonotypes between healthy human individuals (dated by TCRdb to the early 2020s). Library method: the immunoSEQ multiplex PCR assay. Entries here come from immuneACCESS through TCRdb and include only in-frame sequences with V and J called. Some clones fail to appear in such tables; in the studies checked, an unresolved V gene covers under half of the shortfall, and the cause of the remainder is unknown. For this sample there are 980,000 or so clones; 76% appear just once. In total, the top ten clones hold about 1.5% of the sample. The sample consisted of memory CD4+ T cells sorted from blood. The intended sense of this specimen's cell subset or site label: CD45RA-negative fraction. The receptors were sampled from a man between 18 and 35 years old in good health.

This clone was counted only a few times. The chain combines TRBV6-5 with TRBJ2-2; D unresolved. The CDR3 has 15 amino acids. Germline V gives CDR1 MNHEY, CDR2 SVGAGI. V was shortened by 0 bases and J by 4 bases, with 9 bases between the two germline ends. The CDR3 reads CASSYSGWVTGELFF. The CDR3, as DNA: TGTGCCAGCAGTTACTCCGGTTGGGTCACCGGGGAGCTGTTTTTT.

V usage is TRBV2 and J usage is TRBJ1-1; 8 nucleotides line up with TRBD1. V lost 5 bases, J lost 6 bases, and 8 bases stayed unmatched. The V gene's germline CDR1 is SNHLY and CDR2 FYNNEI. The CDR3 loop spans 14 amino acids. CDR3 amino acids: CASSSAGGMAEAFF. In nucleotides, the CDR3 is TGTGCCAGCAGTTCGGCAGGGGGCATGGCTGAAGCTTTCTTT.

The chain has TRBV18 and TRBJ1-2, with 9 bases fitting TRBD1. This CDR3 is 14 amino acids long. CDR1 is KGHSH and CDR2 is LQKENI in the germline V gene. V gave up 6 bases and J gave up 4 bases; unmatched junction bases: 6. CDR3 nucleotides: TGTGCCAGCTCCCAGGGACAGGGAGGCTATGGCTACACCTTC. Translated: CASSQGQGGYGYTF.

The V and J genes are TRBV5-1 and TRBJ1-2; 12 bases map to TRBD1. CDR3 length: 15 residues. Unmatched junction bases numbered 4, after V lost 4 bases and J lost 3 bases. The germline V gene encodes CDR1 SGHRS and CDR2 YFSETQ. CDR3 sequence reads: CASSPGTGGDYGYTF. The CDR3 nucleotides are TGCGCCAGCAGCCCGGGGACAGGGGGCGACTATGGCTACACCTTC.

The rearrangement links TRBV5-1 to TRBJ2-3; 11 bases line up with TRBD2. The germline CDR1 and CDR2 sequences are SGHRS and YFSETQ. The CDR3 contains 16 residues. The V and J ends lost 4 bases and 2 bases, in that order; junction bases with no gene match: 6. In DNA form, the CDR3 reads TGCGCCAGCAGCACCTTAGCGGGAGGGCACACAGATACGCAGTATTTT. Translated: CASSTLAGGHTDTQYF.

This clone has a single count. The chain recombines TRBV5-1 with TRBJ1-1; TRBD1 matches at 7 bases. The CDR3 covers 15 residues. From germline, CDR1 is SGHRS and CDR2 YFSETQ. V shed 0 bases, J shed 1 base, and the junction held 3 bases outside the gene matches. CDR3 loop: CASSLVGGENTEAFF. CDR3 sequence (DNA): TGCGCCAGCAGCTTGGTAGGGGGCGAGAACACTGAAGCTTTCTTT. Filled out from reference TRBV5-1 and TRBJ1-1, the complete variable domain reads KAGVTQTPRYLIKTRGQQVTLSCSPISGHRSVSWYQQTPGQGLQFLFEYFSETQRNKGNFPGRFSGRQFSNSRSEMNVSTLELGDSALYLCASSLVGGENTEAFFGQGTRLTVV.

V gene TRBV4-3 combines with J gene TRBJ2-3; perhaps TRBD2 as D (5 bases). The CDR3 covers 15 residues. V was cut by 1 base and J by 4 bases, with 12 bases left in between. Germline assignment: CDR1 LGHNA and CDR2 YSLEER. CDR3 residues: CASSQARVRADTQYF. CDR3 nucleotide sequence: TGCGCCAGCAGCCAAGCGAGGGTAAGGGCAGATACGCAGTATTTT.

This clone has just a few counts. Within the sample, other DNA sequences also encode this same CDR3. The chain is built from TRBV18 and TRBJ1-6; no definite D call. CDR3 length: 14 residues. Trimming removed 1 base at V and 4 bases at J, with 5 bases between. CDR1 KGHSH and CDR2 LQKENI come from the germline V gene. The CDR3 reads CASSPQGYNSPLHF. In DNA form, the CDR3 reads TGTGCCAGCTCACCACAGGGTTATAATTCACCCCTCCACTTT.

A remark on this clone: The same CDR3 can be traced to other DNA sequences in this sample. This rearrangement joins TRBV5-1 to TRBJ2-1, with D perhaps matching TRBD1 (5 bases). The CDR3 contains 13 residues. Germline-derived CDR1 and CDR2 are SGHRS and YFSETQ. Trimming took off 0 bases at V and 10 bases at J, with 11 bases between the two ends. The CDR3, as DNA: TGCGCCAGCAGCTTGGGATCAGGGAACGAGCAGTTCTTC. It translates to CASSLGSGNEQFF.

This sequence joins TRBV15 and TRBJ1-2, with D perhaps TRBD1 (6 bases). The germline V gene encodes CDR1 LNHNV and CDR2 YYDKDF (reference sequence). Trimming removed 2 bases at V and 8 bases at J, with 24 bases between. The CDR3 loop spans 17 amino acids. CDR3 region: CATSRLLGGKKVEGYTF. The CDR3 bases are TGTGCCACCAGCAGACTACTGGGGGGCAAAAAAGTTGAAGGCTACACCTTC.

V is TRBV28 and J is TRBJ2-5; 11 bases are a match to TRBD2. Germline CDR1 is MDHEN and CDR2 is SYDVKM. The CDR3 loop spans 15 amino acids. V shed 6 bases and J 4 bases; nucleotides not matched to a gene: 7. CDR3 nucleotide sequence: TGTGCCAGCAGCCAGAGTAGCGGGGGGGTAGAGACCCAGTACTTC. Its translation: CASSQSSGGVETQYF.

The CDR3 sequence is CASSSARQNSPLHF. CDR3 bases: TGTGCCAGCAGCTCCGCCCGACAGAATTCACCCCTCCACTTT. J is TRBJ1-6 and V is TRBV7-9; D might be TRBD1 (5 bases). V lost 4 bases and J 7 bases, leaving 11 bases between the germline ends. This CDR3 is built from 14 residues. In germline, CDR1 is SEHNR, CDR2 FQNEAQ (reference sequence).

The chain combines TRBV28 with TRBJ1-2; TRBD1 matches at 7 bases. V lost 9 bases and J lost 8; bases outside the gene matches: 12. The CDR3 totals 13 residues. Germline CDR1 is MDHEN and CDR2 is SYDVKM. The CDR3 sequence is CASRQGALGGYTF. The CDR3 DNA reads TGTGCCAGTAGACAGGGAGCCCTCGGAGGCTACACCTTC.

Details on this clone: This sample includes further DNA sequences coding for the same CDR3. The chain combines TRBV2 with TRBJ1-1; TRBD1 agrees at 8 bases. Looked up from germline, CDR1 is SNHLY and CDR2 is FYNNEI. J gave up 5 bases and V 5 bases, and 7 bases lay outside the gene matches. CDR3 length equals 14 residues. CDR3 region: CASSQQGVGTEAFF. The CDR3, as DNA: TGTGCCAGCAGTCAACAGGGGGTAGGGACTGAAGCTTTCTTT.

The chain is built from TRBV4-1 and TRBJ2-7; the D gene is possibly TRBD1 (6 bases). CDR3 length: 19 residues. Germline loops: CDR1 MGHRA, CDR2 YSYEKL. V was shortened by 0 bases and J by 2 bases, with 23 bases between the two germline ends. The CDR3 is CASSQDIGQFRLNTYEQYF. In nucleotides, the CDR3 is TGCGCCAGCAGCCAAGACATAGGACAGTTCCGCCTCAATACCTACGAGCAGTACTTC.